The clone carrying this T cell receptor (beta chain) was recorded a few times. CDR3 length: 12 amino acids. V was shortened by 7 bases and J by 1 base, with 7 bases between the two germline ends. Germline values: CDR1 SNHLY, CDR2 FYNNEI. This specimen comes from a study of PD-L1 blockade in urothelial cancer. In the study overall: Blood analysis took place 3 weeks (second dose) and 6 weeks after treatment start.

Synthetic spike-ins, TCR analog templates, were added into each PCR. Libraries were prepared by immunoSEQ multiplex PCR; TCRdb keeps only in-frame clonotypes and omits some of them. The table includes about 100,000 clones, about 89% detected once. Patients yielded 1 to 8 samples each, pretreatment and on-treatment. The TCR sequence derives from a woman of 80 years or more with urothelial cancer. The rearrangement uses TRBV2 and TRBJ1-1; D gene unclear. The material was PBMCs, obtained around atezolizumab (anti-PD-L1) treatment. The CDR3 region is CASKISNTEAFF. DNA of the CDR3: TGTGCCAGCAAAATATCGAACACTGAAGCTTTCTTT.